The table lists the clone carrying this T cell receptor beta chain with a few counts. The sample is drawn from a study of patients and donors after allogeneic stem cell transplantation. The CDR3 is made up of 15 amino acids. The V end was cut by 5 bases, the J end by 8 bases, with 18 bases between. In germline, CDR1 is SNHLY, CDR2 FYNNEI. Each CDR3 protein is one row after TCRdb ran MiXCR on the RT-PCR reads. This sample yields 410,000 or so distinct CDR3 sequences, of which 16% are seen a single time; just over 7% belongs to the top ten. Sequencing was done on a sample of blood, either unsorted or a sorted T cell fraction (not recorded which). The chain combines TRBV2 with TRBJ1-4, with TRBD1 as a possible D gene (5 bases). The clonotype comes from a human donor who was either an allogeneic HSCT recipient or a stem cell or donor lymphocyte infusion donor (not recorded which). It is not recorded whose cells these are; they may come from a transplant donor. The CDR3 sequence: CASSPPGWVNEKLFF. The CDR3 nucleotides read TGTGCCAGCAGTCCTCCAGGGTGGGTTAACGAAAAACTGTTTTTT.